A single T cell receptor (beta chain) is shown here with its context. The clone's antigen remains unknown. At one of its ends the junction is not consistent with the germline gene, which may arise from a read error. The CDR3 spans 14 residues, from the cysteine through the phenylalanine. Only the CDR3 portion is preserved as DNA: 42 bases, with reading frame beginning at the first base. The germline V gene yields SGHTA for CDR1 and FQGNSA for CDR2. Each donor gave one peripheral blood draw, about 100 mL on average, collected into heparinised tubes. A BD FACSAria II and a panel including CD45RO, CCR7, CD25, CD127, CD95 and CD27 were used to sort naive, central memory, regulatory and stem cell-like memory CD4+ T cells. All sorted populations exceeded 95% purity. PBMCs were isolated immediately by Lymphoprep density gradient centrifugation and stained directly without culture. Samples were stained and sorted in pairs, with one healthy donor and one patient per experiment, so that batch effects were minimized.

These data belong to a study of beta chain features in type 1 diabetes (dated by TCRdb to between 2018 and 2020). With regard to the full study: Mean age, gender distribution, total cell number and subset yield did not differ between patients and healthy donors. Across all samples, around 100 million sorted cells were examined, and cell number per subset correlated strongly with RNA yield. In the study, TCRB repertoires of sorted circulating CD4+ T cell subsets from recently diagnosed type 1 diabetes patients were compared with those of matched healthy donors. Whereas all 30 or so donors provided naive and central memory subsets, regulatory and stem cell-like memory subsets were isolated from just 8 patients and roughly eight healthy donors. The paper as a whole reports these results and caveats: Shorter templates might have been favored by PCR, but patient and control samples were amplified and corrected together, so both groups would have been affected equally by any skew. Because cDNA rather than genomic DNA was sequenced, highly expressing activated cells could have been over-represented, although no difference in activation and CD3 levels was found between groups. A moderate but significant shortening of TCRB CDR3 length was observed in type 1 diabetes patients in all four CD4+ subsets. At VDJ recombination sites, patients with type 1 diabetes made fewer insertions and deleted more nucleotides, a pattern implying thymic rearrangement abnormalities. Naive, central memory and regulatory TCRB repertoires appeared more similar among patients than among healthy donors. Only small numbers of individuals were included in the HLA sub-analyses, which left unresolved whether HLA type had any influence on TCRB rearrangement.

The entire amount of isolated RNA was reverse transcribed using the High Capacity cDNA Reverse Transcription Kit, so the sequenced TCRB transcripts were expressed ones. For stem cell-like memory T cell samples, survey-depth immunoSEQ sequencing was used, averaging about 990,000 total reads per sample. Sorted cells were lysed in RLT buffer, and RNA was extracted using DNase-treated RNeasy Micro or Mini kits according to cell number. To prevent cross-contamination, each cell subset was processed individually, whereas patient and healthy donor samples were processed jointly. The immunoSEQ multiplex PCR was used to amplify TCRB sequences from cDNA, yielding 87-bp fragments that span the CDR3 region. The amplicons were sequenced using the Illumina HiSeq platform. Under the source paper's analysis protocol: Synthetic template baselines were used to correct PCR bias computationally, reads within Hamming distance 2 were collapsed together, and singletons that could not be merged were discarded. Reads were aligned against IMGT so that V, D and J genes, CDR3 length and insertions or deletions at six rearrangement sites could be assigned. Within each subset, clonotype counts were normalized to sorted cell number, after which true diversity and Gini coefficients were computed with the tcR R package. The overlap coefficient, calculated on TCRB nucleotide sequences, was used to measure repertoire sharing. In its TCRdb copy, this immuneACCESS table keeps in-frame sequences only and misses some clones. Where compared with another copy, unresolved V genes explain less than half of these, and the others have no known cause. V and J calls and clone size are given by that table; D and trimming were obtained from the DNA. Recorded for this sample are over 40,000 clones; roughly 50% of them occurred a single time. 0.2% to 0.3% of the sample belongs to the ten largest clones.

The sequence was collected from a woman aged 25 to 45 in good health. The V and J genes are TRBV7-2 and TRBJ2-7; 11 of the junction bases match TRBD2. Sequences were obtained from stem cell memory CD4+ T cells from blood. Read against the paper, the sample's cell subset or site label means: stem cell-like memory CD4+ T cells. In nucleotide form, the sequence is TGTGCCAGCAGCGTAGCGGGAGGGGGATTCGAGCAGTACTTC. Translation gives CASSVAGGGFEQYF.